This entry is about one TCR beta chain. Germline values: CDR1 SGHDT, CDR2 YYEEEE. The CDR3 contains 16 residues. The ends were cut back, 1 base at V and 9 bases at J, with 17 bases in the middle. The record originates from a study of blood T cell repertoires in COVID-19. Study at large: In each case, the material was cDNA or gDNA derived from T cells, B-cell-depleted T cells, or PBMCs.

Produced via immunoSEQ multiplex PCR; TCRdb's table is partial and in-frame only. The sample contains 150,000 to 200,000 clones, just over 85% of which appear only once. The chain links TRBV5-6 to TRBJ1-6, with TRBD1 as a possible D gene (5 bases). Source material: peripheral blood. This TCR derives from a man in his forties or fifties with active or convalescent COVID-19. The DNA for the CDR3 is TGTGCCAGCAGCTTGAGGACGGGGGAGTTCGGTTCACCCCTCCACTTT. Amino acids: CASSLRTGEFGSPLHF.